This TCR beta chain came from a study of T-cell memory formation after mild COVID-19. Study conclusions and caveats: Clones which contracted sat mainly in CM and EM if CD4+, and in EMRA if CD8+.

UMIs and sample barcodes were carried by the TCR alpha and TCR beta cDNA libraries that 5'RACE produced using constant-segment primers. TCRdb itself ran the 5' RACE reads through MiXCR, one entry per CDR3 protein. The sample holds a few hundred thousand distinct CDR3 sequences, around 27% seen once. This clonotype was observed a few times. What it recognizes is unknown. The length of the CDR3 is 17 residues. Germline values: CDR1 SGHVS, CDR2 FNYEAQ. Trimming pared 6 bases from V and 5 bases from J, leaving 22 bases between. This sequence was found in an adult woman who had mild COVID-19 (a few samples of this study predate the infection). Cell type and time point are not known. The sequenced sample was PBMCs or a T cell subset sorted from them (not recorded which). The chain carries TRBV7-6 and TRBJ2-2; D is perhaps TRBD2 (6 bases). The CDR3 loop is CASRLTPPGVVTGELFF. In nucleotides, the CDR3 is TGTGCCAGCAGGCTTACTCCACCGGGAGTAGTTACCGGGGAGCTGTTTTTT.